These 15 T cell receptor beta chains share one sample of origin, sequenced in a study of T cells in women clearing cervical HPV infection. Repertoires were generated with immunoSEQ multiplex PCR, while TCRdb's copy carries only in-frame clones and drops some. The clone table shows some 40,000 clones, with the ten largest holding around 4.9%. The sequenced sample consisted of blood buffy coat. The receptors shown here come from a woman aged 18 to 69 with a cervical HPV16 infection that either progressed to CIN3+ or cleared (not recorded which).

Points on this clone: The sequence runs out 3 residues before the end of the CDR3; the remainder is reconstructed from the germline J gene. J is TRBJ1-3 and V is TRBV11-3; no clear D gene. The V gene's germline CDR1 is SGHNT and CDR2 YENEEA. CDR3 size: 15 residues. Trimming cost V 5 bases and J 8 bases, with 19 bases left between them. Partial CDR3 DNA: TGTGCCAGCAGCGCGCCCGGTGCCTTTAGGGACACC. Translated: CASSAPGAFRDT. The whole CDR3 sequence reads CASSAPGAFRDTIYF.

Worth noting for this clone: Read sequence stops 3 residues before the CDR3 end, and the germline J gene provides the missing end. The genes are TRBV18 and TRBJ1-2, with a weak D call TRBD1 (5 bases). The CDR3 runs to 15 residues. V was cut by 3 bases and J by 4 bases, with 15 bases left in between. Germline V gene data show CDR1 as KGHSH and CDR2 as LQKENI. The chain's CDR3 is CASSPSLTELYGYTF. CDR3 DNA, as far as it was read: TGTGCCAGCTCACCTTCATTGACAGAGCTCTATGGC.

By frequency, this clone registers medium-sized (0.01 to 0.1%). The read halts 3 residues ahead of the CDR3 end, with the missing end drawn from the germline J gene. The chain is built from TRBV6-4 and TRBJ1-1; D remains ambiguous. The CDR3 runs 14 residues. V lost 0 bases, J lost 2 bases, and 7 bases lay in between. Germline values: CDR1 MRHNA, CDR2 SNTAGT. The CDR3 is CASSDSGENTEAFF. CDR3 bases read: TGTGCCAGCAGTGACTCCGGGGAAAACACTGAA.

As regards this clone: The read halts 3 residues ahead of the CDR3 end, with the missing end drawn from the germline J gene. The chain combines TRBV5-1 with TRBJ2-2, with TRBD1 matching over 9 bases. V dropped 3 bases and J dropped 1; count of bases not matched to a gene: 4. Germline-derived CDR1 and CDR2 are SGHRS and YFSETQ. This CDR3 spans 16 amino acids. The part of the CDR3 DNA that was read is TGCGCCAGCAGCTCCGAGACAGGGGGGAACACCGGGGAG. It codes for CASSSETGGNTGE. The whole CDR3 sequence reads CASSSETGGNTGELFF.

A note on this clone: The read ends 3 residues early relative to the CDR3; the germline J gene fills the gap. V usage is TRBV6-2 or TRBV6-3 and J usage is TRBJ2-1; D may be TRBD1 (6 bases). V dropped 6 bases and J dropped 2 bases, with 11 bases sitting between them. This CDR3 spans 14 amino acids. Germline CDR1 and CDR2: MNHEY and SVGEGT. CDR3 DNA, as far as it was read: TGTGCCAGCAGCGCGACAGGACCCTACAATGAG. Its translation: CASSATGPYNE. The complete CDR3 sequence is CASSATGPYNEQFF.

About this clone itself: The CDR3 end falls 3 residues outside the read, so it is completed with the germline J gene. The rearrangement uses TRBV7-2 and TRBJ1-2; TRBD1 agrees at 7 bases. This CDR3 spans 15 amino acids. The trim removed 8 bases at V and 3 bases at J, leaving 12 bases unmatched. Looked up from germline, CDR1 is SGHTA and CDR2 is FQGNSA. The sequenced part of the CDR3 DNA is TGTGCCAGCCCGAGAGAAGGGGGCGCCGACTATGGC. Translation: CASPREGGADYG. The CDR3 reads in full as CASPREGGADYGYTF. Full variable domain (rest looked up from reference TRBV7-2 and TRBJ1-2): GAGVSQSPSNKVTEKGKDVELRCDPISGHTALYWYRQSLGQGLEFLIYFQGNSAPDKSGLPSDRFSAERTGGSVSTLTIQRTQQEDSAVYLCASPREGGADYGYTFGSGTRLTVV.

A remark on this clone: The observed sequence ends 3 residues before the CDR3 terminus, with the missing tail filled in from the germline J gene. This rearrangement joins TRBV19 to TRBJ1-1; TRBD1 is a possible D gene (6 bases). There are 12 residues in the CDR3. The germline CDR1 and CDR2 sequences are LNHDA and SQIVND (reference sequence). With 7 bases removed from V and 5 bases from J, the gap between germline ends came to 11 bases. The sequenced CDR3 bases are TGTGCCAGTAATCCAGGGGAGACTGAA. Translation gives CASNPGETE. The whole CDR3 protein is CASNPGETEAFF.

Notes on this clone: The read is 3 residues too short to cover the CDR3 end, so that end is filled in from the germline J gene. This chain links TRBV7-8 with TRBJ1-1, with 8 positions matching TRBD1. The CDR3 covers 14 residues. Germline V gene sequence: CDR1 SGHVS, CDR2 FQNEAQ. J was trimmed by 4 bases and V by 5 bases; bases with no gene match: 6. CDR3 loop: CASSPQQGGTEAFF. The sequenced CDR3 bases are TGTGCCAGCAGCCCTCAACAGGGGGGCACTGAA. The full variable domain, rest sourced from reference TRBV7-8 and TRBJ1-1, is GAGVSQSPRYKVAKRGQDVALRCDPISGHVSLFWYQQALGQGPEFLTYFQNEAQLDKSGLPSDRFFAERPEGSVSTLKIQRTQQEDSAVYLCASSPQQGGTEAFFGQGTRLTVV.

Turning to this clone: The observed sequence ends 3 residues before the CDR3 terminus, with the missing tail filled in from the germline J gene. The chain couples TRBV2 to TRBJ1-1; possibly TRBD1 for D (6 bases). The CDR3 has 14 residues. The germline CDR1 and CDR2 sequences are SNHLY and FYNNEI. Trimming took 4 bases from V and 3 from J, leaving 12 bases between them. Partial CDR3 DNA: TGTGCCAGCAGTGCCACCGCAGGGGACACTGAA. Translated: CASSATAGDTE. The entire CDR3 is CASSATAGDTEAFF.

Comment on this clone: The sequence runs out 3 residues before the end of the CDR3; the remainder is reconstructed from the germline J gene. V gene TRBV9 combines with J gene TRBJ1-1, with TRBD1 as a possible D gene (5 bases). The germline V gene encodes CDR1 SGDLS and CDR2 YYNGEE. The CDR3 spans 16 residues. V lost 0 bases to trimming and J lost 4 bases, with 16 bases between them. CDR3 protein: CASSVATGVRSTEAFF. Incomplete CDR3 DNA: TGTGCCAGCAGCGTAGCTACAGGAGTACGGAGCACTGAA.

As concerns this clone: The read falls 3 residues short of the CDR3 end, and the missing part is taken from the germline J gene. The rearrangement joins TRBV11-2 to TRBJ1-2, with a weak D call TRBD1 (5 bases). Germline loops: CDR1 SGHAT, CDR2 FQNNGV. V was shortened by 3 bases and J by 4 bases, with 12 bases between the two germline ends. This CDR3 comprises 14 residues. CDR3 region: CASSFSSGGYGYTF. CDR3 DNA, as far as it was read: TGTGCCAGCAGCTTCTCATCGGGGGGCTATGGC.

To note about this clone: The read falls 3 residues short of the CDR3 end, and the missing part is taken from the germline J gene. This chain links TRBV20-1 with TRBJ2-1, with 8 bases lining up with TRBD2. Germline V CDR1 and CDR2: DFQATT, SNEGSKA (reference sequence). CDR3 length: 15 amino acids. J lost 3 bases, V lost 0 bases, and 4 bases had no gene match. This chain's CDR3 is CSARDRAGGYNEQFF. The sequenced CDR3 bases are TGCAGTGCTAGAGATCGCGCGGGGGGCTACAATGAG.

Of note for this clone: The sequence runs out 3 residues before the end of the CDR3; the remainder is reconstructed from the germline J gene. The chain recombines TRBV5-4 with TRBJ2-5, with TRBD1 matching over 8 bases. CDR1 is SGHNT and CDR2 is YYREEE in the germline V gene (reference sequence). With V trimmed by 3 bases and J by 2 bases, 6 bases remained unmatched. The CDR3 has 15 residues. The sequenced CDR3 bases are TGTGCCAGCAGCTGGTTGGACAGGGAACAAGAGACC. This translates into CASSWLDREQET. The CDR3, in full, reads CASSWLDREQETQYF.

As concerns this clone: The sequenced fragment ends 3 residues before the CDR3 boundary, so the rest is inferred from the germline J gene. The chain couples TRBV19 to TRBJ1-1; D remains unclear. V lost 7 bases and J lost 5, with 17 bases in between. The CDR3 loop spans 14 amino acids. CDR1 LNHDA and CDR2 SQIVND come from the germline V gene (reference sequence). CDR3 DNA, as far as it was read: TGTGCCAGTATCCATGGGTTGAGCGAGACTGAA. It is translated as CASIHGLSETE. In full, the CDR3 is CASIHGLSETEAFF.

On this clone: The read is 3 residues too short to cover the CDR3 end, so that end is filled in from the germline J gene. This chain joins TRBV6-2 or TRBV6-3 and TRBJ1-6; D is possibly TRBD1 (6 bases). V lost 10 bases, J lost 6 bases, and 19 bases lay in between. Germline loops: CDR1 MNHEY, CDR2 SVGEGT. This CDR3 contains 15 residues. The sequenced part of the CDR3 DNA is TGTGCCACCTTGGGGGGGGGCAGGGGTAATTCACCC. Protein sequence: CATLGGGRGNSP. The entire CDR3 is CATLGGGRGNSPLHF.